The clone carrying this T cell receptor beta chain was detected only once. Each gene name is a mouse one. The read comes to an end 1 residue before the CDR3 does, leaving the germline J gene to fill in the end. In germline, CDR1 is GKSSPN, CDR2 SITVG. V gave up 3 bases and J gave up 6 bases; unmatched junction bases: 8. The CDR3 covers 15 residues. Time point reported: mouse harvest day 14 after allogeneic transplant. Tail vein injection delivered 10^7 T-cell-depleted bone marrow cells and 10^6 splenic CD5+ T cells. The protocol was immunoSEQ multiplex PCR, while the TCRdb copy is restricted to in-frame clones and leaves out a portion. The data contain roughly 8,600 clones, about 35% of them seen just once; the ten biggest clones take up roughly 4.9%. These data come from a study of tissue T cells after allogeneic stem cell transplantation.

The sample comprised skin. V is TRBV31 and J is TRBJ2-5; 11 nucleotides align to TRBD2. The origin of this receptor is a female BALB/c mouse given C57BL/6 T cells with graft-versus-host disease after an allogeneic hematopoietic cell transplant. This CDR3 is CAWSPGRTGGDTQYF. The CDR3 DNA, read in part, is TGTGCCTGGAGCCCCGGACGGACTGGGGGGGACACCCAGTAC.